This T cell receptor (beta chain) was profiled in a study of cytomegalovirus exposure and HLA in healthy donors. It was with 60 Vbeta and 13 Jbeta primers that the PCR ran. Generated by immunoSEQ multiplex PCR, the TCRdb table keeps only in-frame clones and is missing some. The sample yields over 150,000 clones, 75% seen once. Germline V lookup: CDR1 SGHNT, CDR2 YYREEE (reference sequence). The V end lost 4 bases, the J end lost 4 bases, and 11 bases lay between the germline ends. The CDR3 is 14 residues long. The J gene is TRBJ2-2, the V gene TRBV5-4; D remains unclear. Sequencing was done on a sample of PBMCs. The TCR sequence derives from a man aged 18 to 29 in good health and CMV-seronegative. The CDR3 sequence: CASSLGSGTGELFF. The CDR3 coding sequence is TGTGCCAGCAGCCTGGGATCGGGCACCGGGGAGCTGTTTTTT.